A selection of T cell receptor beta chains follows, all from one sample in a study of T cells in Graves' hyperthyroidism and ophthalmopathy. TCRdb ran MiXCR on the multiplex PCR reads and lists one entry per CDR3 protein. The sample lists 200,000 to 250,000 distinct CDR3 sequences, over 15% seen once, with around 50% in the top ten. Sequenced input: blood. All receptors come from a man between 45 and 60 years old with Graves' hyperthyroidism. Both conserved end residues are part of each CDR3. A D gene is named only where the DNA matches it firmly. Expanded clones get a size class; other rows say once, few or many, or leave the size out.

length: 11; V: TRBV7-2; J: TRBJ2-1; D: NA; size: many; DNA: TGTGCCAGCAGCTTAGTTGCGGGGCAGTTCTTC; CDR3: CASSLVAGQFF
length: 12; V: TRBV28; J: TRBJ2-7; D: TRBD1; size: few; DNA: TGTGCCAGCAGTTCCGACAGGGCCTCATTAGGGTTC; CDR3: CASSSDRASLGF
length: 11; V: TRBV2; J: TRBJ2-3; D: NA; size: many; DNA: TGTGCCAGCACGGAGGGGGATACGCAGTATTTT; CDR3: CASTEGDTQYF
length: 15; V: TRBV3-1; J: TRBJ1-1; D: TRBD1; size: few; DNA: TGTGCCAGCAGCCGGAACAGGGGGCTGAACACTGAAGCTTTCTTT; CDR3: CASSRNRGLNTEAFF
length: 15; V: TRBV3-1; J: TRBJ1-2; D: NA; size: many; DNA: TGTGCCAGCAGCCTTGCTTGGGGAGGGAACTATGGCTACACCTTC; CDR3: CASSLAWGGNYGYTF
length: 13; V: TRBV3-1; J: TRBJ2-5; D: NA; size: many; DNA: TGTGCCAGCAGCCACCGGGAGCCGGGGACCCAGTACTTC; CDR3: CASSHREPGTQYF
length: 16; V: TRBV6-1; J: TRBJ1-5; D: NA; size: NA; DNA: TGTGCCAGCAGGACGGATGTAGGATATAGCAATCAGCCCCAGCATTTT; CDR3: CASRTDVGYSNQPQHF
length: 12; V: TRBV7-9; J: TRBJ2-1; D: NA; size: NA; DNA: TGTGCCAGCAGCTTATATATGGATGAGCAGTTCTTC; CDR3: CASSLYMDEQFF
length: 13; V: TRBV5-1; J: TRBJ2-1; D: NA; size: few; DNA: TGCGCCAGCAGTACTACCCTCTCCGGTGAGCAGTTCTTC; CDR3: CASSTTLSGEQFF
length: 14; V: TRBV13; J: TRBJ1-5; D: NA; size: NA; DNA: TGTGCCAGCAGCCCGGACTCTTCTACACAGCCCCAGCATTTT; CDR3: CASSPDSSTQPQHF
length: 17; V: TRBV30; J: TRBJ1-3; D: NA; size: many; DNA: TGTGCCTGGAGCCAGGGGTGGGGAGTCCGCTCTGGAAACACCATATATTTT; CDR3: CAWSQGWGVRSGNTIYF
length: 16; V: TRBV5-1; J: TRBJ2-1; D: TRBD1; size: many; DNA: TGCGCCAGCAGCCCCCAACCGGGACAGGGCGACAATGAGCAGTTCTTC; CDR3: CASSPQPGQGDNEQFF
length: 15; V: TRBV5-6; J: TRBJ2-6; D: TRBD1; size: NA; DNA: TGTGCCAGCAGCGAGACAGGGTTTGGGGCCAACGTCCTGACTTTC; CDR3: CASSETGFGANVLTF
length: 16; V: TRBV7-7; J: TRBJ2-1; D: TRBD2; size: few; DNA: TGTGCTAGCAGCCCTGGAATAGCGGGACCCTCGCGTGAGCAGTTCTTC; CDR3: CASSPGIAGPSREQFF
length: 14; V: TRBV6-1; J: TRBJ1-1; D: NA; size: NA; DNA: TGTGCCAGCACCGCGGACAGATTGAACACTGAAGCTTTCTTT; CDR3: CASTADRLNTEAFF
length: 14; V: TRBV28; J: TRBJ2-7; D: TRBD1; size: many; DNA: TGTGCCAGCAGGCCGGGACAGGGGGCTAACGAGCAGTACTTC; CDR3: CASRPGQGANEQYF
length: 12; V: TRBV24-1; J: TRBJ1-1; D: NA; size: few; DNA: TGTGCCACCAGTGATGCCGACACTGAAGCTTTCTTT; CDR3: CATSDADTEAFF
length: 15; V: TRBV10-3; J: TRBJ1-1; D: TRBD1; size: NA; DNA: TGTGCCATGCGAAAATCGGGACAGGGAAACACTGAAGCTTTCTTT; CDR3: CAMRKSGQGNTEAFF
length: 14; V: TRBV19; J: TRBJ1-1; D: NA; size: NA; DNA: TGTGCCAGTAGTGGACAATTATTGAACACTGAAGCTTTCTTT; CDR3: CASSGQLLNTEAFF
length: 15; V: TRBV7-2; J: TRBJ2-5; D: TRBD2; size: many; DNA: TGTGCCAGCAGCTTAATGGCGGGAGGACGAGAGACCCAGTACTTC; CDR3: CASSLMAGGRETQYF
length: 15; V: TRBV2; J: TRBJ1-2; D: NA; size: NA; DNA: TGTGCCAGCAAAACTCTAAGGGGCGCGCGATATGGCTACACCTTC; CDR3: CASKTLRGARYGYTF
length: 14; V: TRBV27; J: TRBJ2-7; D: TRBD1; size: many; DNA: TGTGCCAGCAGTCCGGGGGACAGGACCTACAAGCAGTACTTC; CDR3: CASSPGDRTYKQYF
length: 14; V: TRBV29-1; J: TRBJ2-7; D: TRBD2; size: NA; DNA: TGCAGCTTGTTAGGACTAGCGGGGTCTTACGAGCAGTACTTC; CDR3: CSLLGLAGSYEQYF
length: 14; V: TRBV7-8; J: TRBJ2-1; D: NA; size: many; DNA: TGTGCCAGCAGCTTACAGCGGGTTGGGAATGAGCAGTTCTTC; CDR3: CASSLQRVGNEQFF
length: 15; V: TRBV4-1; J: TRBJ1-6; D: TRBD1; size: NA; DNA: TGCGCCAGCAGCCAATGGACAGGGGAGGAATCACCCCTCCACTTT; CDR3: CASSQWTGEESPLHF
length: 16; V: TRBV7-8; J: TRBJ2-7; D: TRBD2; size: many; DNA: TGTGCCAGCAGCCCTTTCCGCGGGAGGGCCGGGTACGAGCAGTACTTC; CDR3: CASSPFRGRAGYEQYF
length: 16; V: TRBV7-9; J: TRBJ2-3; D: TRBD2; size: NA; DNA: TGTGCCAGCAGCTTAGGGTCTAGCGGAAGCACAGATACGCAGTATTTT; CDR3: CASSLGSSGSTDTQYF
length: 15; V: TRBV11-3; J: TRBJ1-3; D: NA; size: NA; DNA: TGTGCCAGCAGCTTAGATACAGGAGCTGGAAACACCATATATTTT; CDR3: CASSLDTGAGNTIYF
length: 13; V: TRBV28; J: TRBJ2-2; D: NA; size: many; DNA: TGTGCCAGCAGTTTACCGGGGAACGGGGAGCTGTTTTTT; CDR3: CASSLPGNGELFF
length: 14; V: TRBV6-1; J: TRBJ2-7; D: NA; size: many; DNA: TGTGCCAGCAGTGAACCAGGGGTCGCCTACGAGCAGTACTTC; CDR3: CASSEPGVAYEQYF
length: 15; V: TRBV18; J: TRBJ2-5; D: NA; size: many; DNA: TGTGCCAGCTCACCACCGTCCCGACAGCAAGAGACCCAGTACTTC; CDR3: CASSPPSRQQETQYF
length: 15; V: TRBV2; J: TRBJ1-5; D: TRBD1; size: many; DNA: TGTGCCAGCAGTCAGGGGGCTGGGAGCAATCAGCCCCAGCATTTT; CDR3: CASSQGAGSNQPQHF
length: 14; V: TRBV5-6; J: TRBJ1-2; D: NA; size: few; DNA: TGTGCCAGCAGCTTGGTTTCTGGGGACTATGGCTACACCTTC; CDR3: CASSLVSGDYGYTF
length: 13; V: TRBV2; J: TRBJ2-2; D: NA; size: many; DNA: TGTGCCAGCAGGGACAGGAACACCGGGGAGCTGTTTTTT; CDR3: CASRDRNTGELFF
length: 15; V: TRBV20-1; J: TRBJ2-7; D: TRBD2; size: few; DNA: TGCAGTGCTAGAGATGGAGGTAGCGGGAGCTACGAGCAGTACTTC; CDR3: CSARDGGSGSYEQYF
length: 16; V: TRBV7-9; J: TRBJ2-3; D: TRBD2; size: many; DNA: TGTGCCAGCAGCTACACGGGACTAGTCGGCACAGATACGCAGTATTTT; CDR3: CASSYTGLVGTDTQYF
length: 14; V: TRBV30; J: TRBJ2-4; D: TRBD2; size: many; DNA: TGTGCCTGGAGCGGAACTAGCGGGAAAAACATTCAGTACTTC; CDR3: CAWSGTSGKNIQYF
length: 14; V: TRBV24-1; J: TRBJ2-7; D: TRBD2; size: few; DNA: TGTGCCACCAGTGATGTACGGGGGGGCGACGAGCAGTGCTTC; CDR3: CATSDVRGGDEQCF
length: 11; V: TRBV20-1; J: TRBJ2-3; D: NA; size: many; DNA: TGCAGTGCTTCTAGCACAGATACGCAGTATTTT; CDR3: CSASSTDTQYF
length: 13; V: TRBV29-1; J: TRBJ2-7; D: NA; size: many; DNA: TGCAGCGTTGAAGAGGATATTGGGTACGAGCAGTACTTC; CDR3: CSVEEDIGYEQYF
length: 14; V: TRBV5-1; J: TRBJ2-3; D: NA; size: many; DNA: TGCGCCAGCAGCCGCGACTTGAGCACAGATACGCAGTATTTT; CDR3: CASSRDLSTDTQYF
length: 15; V: TRBV2; J: TRBJ2-1; D: TRBD1; size: many; DNA: TGTGCCAGCATCCGACAGGGGGTCGTCTACAATGAGCAGTTCTTC; CDR3: CASIRQGVVYNEQFF